Listed here is a single T cell receptor (beta chain). This record comes from a study of blood T cell repertoires in COVID-19. Study-wide background: Some COVID-19 samples were acute and others convalescent; all came from the United States, Italy and Spain. Sample material is recorded as cDNA or gDNA derived from T cells, B-cell-depleted T cells, or PBMCs.

In the original workflow: Estimation of nucleated cell counts relied on the amplification of reference gene primers. Here immunoSEQ multiplex PCR was the method, and the copy in TCRdb shows in-frame clones only, minus some. Clone size and V and J calls were adopted from that table, with D and trimming inferred from the DNA. Of 200,000 or so clones listed, around 84% are singletons. Trimming stripped 3 bases from V and 1 base from J, with 7 bases between. The CDR3 is 13 amino acids. The germline CDR1 and CDR2 sequences are SNHLY and FYNNEI. The sample comprised peripheral blood. This sequence originates from a woman aged 55-70 years who had recovered from COVID-19. The chain has TRBV2 and TRBJ2-7; no definite D call. CDR3 sequence reads: CASSDRLSYEQYF. The CDR3 nucleotides read TGTGCCAGCAGTGACAGATTATCCTACGAGCAGTACTTC.